This TCR beta chain was sequenced in a study of cytomegalovirus exposure and HLA in healthy donors. Looking at the study overall: An analysis done earlier identified fewer than 140 million unique TCR beta sequences from roughly 190 million T cells.

The CDR3 is made up of 15 amino acids. The V and J ends lost 0 bases and 7 bases respectively, with 12 bases between them. The V gene's germline CDR1 is SNHLY and CDR2 FYNNEI. The PCR made use of 60 Vbeta and 13 Jbeta primers. TCRdb's copy holds only in-frame clones and misses some; the assay was immunoSEQ multiplex PCR. The sample lists some 120,000 clones, roughly 80% occurring once. The study, taken as a whole, reports: Compared with the roughly 700-donor mean, an Asian-associated ancestry cluster reportedly had fewer N-insertions, according to a later analysis.

As for this clone: The antigen remains undetermined.

The rearrangement joins TRBV2 to TRBJ1-4; D uncertain. The receptor was derived from a man between 25 and 39 years old in good health and CMV-seropositive. Sequences were obtained from PBMCs. CDR3 sequence: CASSEADHRGEKLFF. In nucleotides, the CDR3 is TGTGCCAGCAGTGAAGCCGACCACCGGGGTGAAAAACTGTTTTTT. Full variable domain (remainder filled in from reference TRBV2 and TRBJ1-4): EPEVTQTPSHQVTQMGQEVILRCVPISNHLYFYWYRQILGQKVEFLVSFYNNEISEKSEIFDDQFSVERPDGSNFTLKIRSTKLEDSAMYFCASSEADHRGEKLFFGSGTQLSVL.